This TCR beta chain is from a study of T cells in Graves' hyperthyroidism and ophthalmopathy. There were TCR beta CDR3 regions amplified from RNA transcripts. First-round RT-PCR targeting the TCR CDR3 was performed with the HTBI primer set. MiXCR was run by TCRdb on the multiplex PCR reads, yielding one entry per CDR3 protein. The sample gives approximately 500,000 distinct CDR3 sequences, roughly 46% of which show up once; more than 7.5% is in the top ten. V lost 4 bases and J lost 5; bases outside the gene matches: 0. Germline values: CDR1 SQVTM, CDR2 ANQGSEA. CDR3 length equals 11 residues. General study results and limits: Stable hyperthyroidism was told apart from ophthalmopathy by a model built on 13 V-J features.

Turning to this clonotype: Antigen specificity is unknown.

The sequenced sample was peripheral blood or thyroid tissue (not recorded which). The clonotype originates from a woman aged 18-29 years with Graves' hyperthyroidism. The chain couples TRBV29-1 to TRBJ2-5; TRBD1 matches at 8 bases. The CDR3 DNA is TGCAGCGTTGGGGACAGGGAGACCCAGTACTTC. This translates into CSVGDRETQYF.